A single sample is the source of the 20 T cell receptor beta chains below, sequenced in a study of T cells expressing NK-cell markers. TCRdb reprocessed the 5' RACE reads and reports one entry per CDR3 protein, with no DNA. The sample shows approximately 550,000 distinct CDR3 sequences, and approximately 3.5% sits with its ten largest clones. The sample was blood T cells: a sorted CD56 or NKG2C T cell subset, CD4+ or CD8+ T cells, or bulk PBMC T cells (not recorded which). The source is a man younger than 30 in good health.

V and J are TRBV29-1 and TRBJ1-2; TCRdb names TRBD1, which stays unverified in the absence of DNA. Germline V gene lookup returns CDR1 SQVTM and CDR2 ANQGSEA. The CDR3 contains 17 residues. CDR3 sequence reads: CSVEARGRGLGDYGYTF. Complete variable domain (other parts from reference TRBV29-1 and TRBJ1-2): SAVISQKPSRDICQRGTSLTIQCQVDSQVTMMFWYRQQPGQSLTLIATANQGSEATYESGFVIDKFPISRPNLTFSTLTVSNMSPEDSSIYLCSVEARGRGLGDYGYTFGSGTRLTVV.

The chain carries TRBV10-3 and TRBJ1-1. The CDR3 loop spans 13 amino acids. In germline, CDR1 is ENHRY, CDR2 SYGVKD. CDR3 sequence: CAISHGMNTEAFF.

This chain uses TRBV4-3 with TRBJ2-1; no DNA is available, so the TRBD2 call from TCRdb remains unchecked. Germline-derived CDR1 and CDR2 are LGHNA and YSLEER. This CDR3 region has 19 residues. This CDR3 reads CASSQVLLPGLAVYNEQFF.

The rearrangement uses TRBV5-1 and TRBJ2-1; checking the TCRdb D call of TRBD2 is not possible without DNA. Germline CDR1 and CDR2: SGHRS and YFSETQ. CDR3 length equals 14 residues. CDR3 region: CASSLRTRAHEQFF.

J is TRBJ2-5 and V is TRBV25-1; lacking DNA, the TRBD1 call made by TCRdb goes unchecked. Germline-derived CDR1 and CDR2 are MGHDK and SYGVNS. The CDR3 has 15 amino acids. CDR3 in amino acids: CASSDLGGSAETQYF.

This chain connects TRBV20-1 to TRBJ2-3; the TCRdb call, TRBD2, lacks DNA for checking. Germline V gene sequence: CDR1 DFQATT, CDR2 SNEGSKA (reference sequence). The CDR3 totals 16 residues. This chain's CDR3 is CSAVPTSAFGTDTQYF.

The chain recombines TRBV10-3 with TRBJ2-7; with no DNA, the TCRdb D assignment of TRBD1 cannot be verified. Germline lookup yields CDR1 ENHRY and CDR2 SYGVKD. The CDR3 length is 13 residues. The CDR3 loop is CAISAGTGREQYF.

Here the CDR3 reads CASSSRLSGSRNEQYF. V usage is TRBV7-6 and J usage is TRBJ2-7; TCRdb names TRBD2, which stays unverified in the absence of DNA. Looked up from germline, CDR1 is SGHVS and CDR2 is FNYEAQ. CDR3 length: 16 amino acids.

This sequence joins TRBV28 and TRBJ2-7. The CDR3 contains 11 residues. Germline lookup yields CDR1 MDHEN and CDR2 SYDVKM. CDR3 in amino acids: CASTSEDEQYF.

V is TRBV21-1 and J is TRBJ2-1. TRBV21-1 is designated a pseudogene. The CDR3 extends over 14 amino acids. This CDR3 reads CASSSKRETAEQFF.

The chain couples TRBV5-1 to TRBJ2-5. This CDR3 is 12 amino acids long. The germline gives CDR1 SGHRS, CDR2 YFSETQ. The CDR3: CASAYSQETQYF.

V usage is TRBV6-5 and J usage is TRBJ1-2; TCRdb's D call, TRBD1, is unchecked because there is no DNA. Germline V CDR1 and CDR2: MNHEY, SVGAGI. This CDR3 has 17 residues. CDR3 residues: CASSYPTVPGQLYGYTF.

The chain has TRBV7-8 and TRBJ2-1; TCRdb's assignment of TRBD2 cannot be checked, as there is no DNA. The CDR3 runs to 15 residues. Germline CDR1 and CDR2: SGHVS and FQNEAQ. The CDR3 sequence: CASSLLVGTSGSPFF.

This chain connects TRBV21-1 to TRBJ2-2; TCRdb reports TRBD2, a call that lacks DNA to check it against. TRBV21-1 is classified as a pseudogene. The CDR3 length is 19 residues. CDR3 amino acids: CASSKGGASTSGPTGELFF.

This chain uses TRBV5-1 with TRBJ2-1. From germline, CDR1 is SGHRS and CDR2 YFSETQ. The CDR3 contains 12 residues. The CDR3 spells CASSDTRNEQFF.

V is TRBV6-2 or TRBV6-3 and J is TRBJ2-7. The CDR3 is made up of 13 amino acids. CDR1 is MNHEY, CDR2 SVGEGT, per germline. The CDR3 reads CASSYWIRTEQYF.

The chain carries TRBV7-9 and TRBJ1-3. The CDR3 is 17 amino acids. CDR1 is SEHNR, CDR2 FQNEAQ, per germline (reference sequence). The CDR3 spells CASSSPPTEYSGNTIYF.

The V and J genes are TRBV20-1 and TRBJ1-1; TCRdb lists TRBD1, though no DNA is available to test this call. The CDR3 extends over 14 amino acids. Germline CDR1 is DFQATT and CDR2 is SNEGSKA (reference sequence). The CDR3 sequence is CSARDSGRVTEAFF.

The V and J genes are TRBV20-1 and TRBJ2-1; TCRdb designates TRBD2, a call that cannot be tested without DNA. Per germline, CDR1 DFQATT and CDR2 SNEGSKA (reference sequence). The CDR3 is 16 amino acids. This CDR3 reads CSAPGADPDIYNEQFF.

V gene TRBV11-2 combines with J gene TRBJ2-3; TCRdb selects TRBD2, and the lack of DNA leaves this call unchecked. CDR3 size: 14 residues. From germline, CDR1 is SGHAT and CDR2 FQNNGV. CDR3 sequence reads: CASSLGTTGDTQYF.